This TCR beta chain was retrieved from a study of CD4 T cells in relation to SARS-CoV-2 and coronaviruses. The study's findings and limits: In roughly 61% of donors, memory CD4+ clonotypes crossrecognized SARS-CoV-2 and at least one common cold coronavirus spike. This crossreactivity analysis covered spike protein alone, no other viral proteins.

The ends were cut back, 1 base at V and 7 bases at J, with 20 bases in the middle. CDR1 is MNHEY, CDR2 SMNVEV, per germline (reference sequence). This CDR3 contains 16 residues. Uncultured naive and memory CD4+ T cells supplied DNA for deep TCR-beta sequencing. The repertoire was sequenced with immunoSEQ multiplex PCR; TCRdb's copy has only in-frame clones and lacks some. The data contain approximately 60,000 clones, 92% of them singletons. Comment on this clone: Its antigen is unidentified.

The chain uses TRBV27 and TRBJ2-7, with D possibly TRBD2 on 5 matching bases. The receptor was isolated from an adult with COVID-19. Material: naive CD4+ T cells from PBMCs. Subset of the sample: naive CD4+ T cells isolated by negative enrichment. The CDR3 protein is CASSLLLPSAEGEQYF. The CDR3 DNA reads TGTGCCAGCAGTTTATTGCTCCCTAGTGCCGAGGGAGAGCAGTACTTC.